The next 2 T cell receptor beta chains were all read from a single sample in a study of blood T cell repertoires in COVID-19. TCRdb's table, derived via immunoSEQ multiplex PCR, lists solely in-frame clones and lacks some. In the table there are about 200,000 clones, about 87% of which are singletons. Sequencing was carried out using PBMCs or T cells enriched from blood (not recorded which). Every receptor here comes from a man aged 30-40 years who had recovered from COVID-19.

The rearrangement joins TRBV12-5 to TRBJ1-1; tentative D call: TRBD1 (5 bases). Trimming pared 1 base from V and 3 bases from J, leaving 6 bases between. CDR3 size: 13 residues. Per germline, CDR1 LGHNT and CDR2 FRNRAP. CDR3 loop: CASGLGRDTEAFF. The CDR3 DNA reads as TGTGCTAGTGGTTTGGGCAGGGACACTGAAGCTTTCTTT.

V gene TRBV27 combines with J gene TRBJ2-1; D might be TRBD1 (5 bases). CDR3 size: 14 residues. The V gene lost 6 bases and the J gene lost 4 bases, with 13 bases spanning the gap. In germline, CDR1 is MNHEY, CDR2 SMNVEV (reference sequence). The CDR3 bases are TGTGCCAGCAGGATAGGGGCGTGGTACAATGAGCAGTTCTTC. Amino acids: CASRIGAWYNEQFF.